This TCR beta chain was documented in a study of blood T cell repertoires in COVID-19. Whole-study context: Donors in the United States, Italy and Spain gave samples during acute or convalescent COVID-19.

Repertoires were generated with immunoSEQ multiplex PCR, while TCRdb's copy carries only in-frame clones and drops some. This table has 150,000 to 200,000 clones, about 77% appearing once. Trimming took off 8 bases at V and 7 bases at J, with 24 bases between the two ends. The CDR3 runs 16 residues. CDR1 LGHNA and CDR2 YSLEER come from the germline V gene. In terms of age and location, participants ranged from roughly 18 to 95 years and lived in about two dozen US areas. V and J are TRBV4-3 and TRBJ2-1; tentatively, D is TRBD1 (7 bases). Sequences were obtained from PBMCs or T cells enriched from blood (not recorded which). The sequence came from a woman between 50 and 59 years old with acute COVID-19. The CDR3 DNA is TGCGCCAGCCGGAGGGGGCTTTCTAGCTTAGGTAATGAGCAGTTCTTC. Encoded protein: CASRRGLSSLGNEQFF.